One and the same sample provided the 18 T cell receptor delta chains below, sequenced in a study of DNA immune sequencing with unique molecular identifiers. Genomic DNA underwent 32-plex PCR targeting all 8 TRDV and 4 TRDJ genes. In around 3 barcoding PCR cycles, molecules received a 12-nucleotide UMI, then adapter PCR followed. TCRdb reprocessed the multiplex PCR reads through CATT. This sample carries 2,000 to 3,000 delta-chain clones, 8.4% of them seen once, and the ten largest clones take roughly half. Sequencing used gamma-delta T cells enriched from blood buffy coat, or unenriched PBMCs (not recorded which). The source is a human donor in good health.

There are a few counts of this clone. The rearrangement joins TRDV2 to TRDJ3, with D possibly TRDD3 on 5 matching bases. The CDR3 is 18 residues long. The V end was cut by 1 base, the J end by 0 bases, with 12 bases between. Germline V gene data show CDR1 as GEAIGNYY and CDR2 as EKD. CDR3 sequence (DNA): TGTGCCTGTGACACGGGATTCAGGAGCTCCTGGGACACCCGACAGATGTTTTTC. Protein sequence: CACDTGFRSSWDTRQMFF.

The table lists this clone with a few counts. Being one base from a much bigger clone, this may be a read error. Additional DNA sequences in this sample encode the identical CDR3. This chain uses TRDV2 with TRDJ3, with 10 bases matching TRDD3. The CDR3 runs to 21 residues. CDR1 and CDR2 (germline): GEAIGNYY, EKD. CDR3 amino acids: CACDTVVGDTGQGWDTRQMFF. DNA of the CDR3: TGTGCCTGTGACACGGTCGTGGGGGATACAGGTCAAGGCTGGGACACTCGACAGATGTTTTTC.

This clone has more than one count but fewer than ten. This is likely an artifact of a read error, given a far larger clone one base away. The sample holds other DNA sequences that translate to the same CDR3. V gene TRDV2 combines with J gene TRDJ1; TRDD3 matches 8 bases. This CDR3 is built from 20 residues. J lost 0 bases, V lost 0 bases, and 17 bases had no gene match. Germline values: CDR1 GEAIGNYY, CDR2 EKD. The CDR3, as DNA: TGTGCCTGTGACACCCTTAGGGTTTCTGGGGGACACGAGTACACCGATAAACTCATCTTT. Translated: CACDTLRVSGGHEYTDKLIF.

This clone is termed medium-sized. It is likely a read error: a sequence one base away is far more abundant. The same CDR3 is also encoded by other DNA sequences in this sample. The J gene is TRDJ1, the V gene TRDV2, with 12 bases fitting TRDD3. This CDR3 comprises 16 residues. Germline V gene sequence: CDR1 GEAIGNYY, CDR2 EKD. Written as DNA, the CDR3 is TGTGCCTGCGACAAGCTGGGGGATACGCAGGCCGATAAACTCATCTTT. Translated: CACDKLGDTQADKLIF.

This clone has a handful of counts. The chain employs TRDV1 and TRDJ1; TRDD2 is a possible D gene (6 bases). The germline V gene encodes CDR1 TSWWSYY and CDR2 QGS. Trimming took 3 bases from V and 0 from J, leaving 17 bases between them. CDR3 length equals 17 residues. CDR3 bases: TGTGCTCTTGGGGATCTATCCTTCCCTCCTTACACCGATAAACTCATCTTT. Its translation is CALGDLSFPPYTDKLIF.

Of note for this clone: This probably arose from a read error, given a far larger clone one base away. The sample contains more than one DNA sequence encoding this CDR3. V is TRDV2 and J is TRDJ1; 7 bases are shared with TRDD3. The CDR3 contains 18 residues. Germline V gives CDR1 GEAIGNYY, CDR2 EKD. The DNA of the CDR3 is TGCGCCTGTGACACCGTATCCGGGGGATCCCTGGTGCCCGATAAACTCATCTTT. Translated, it gives CACDTVSGGSLVPDKLIF.

Worth noting for this clone: A far larger clone is just one base off, so this is likely a read error. This specimen includes other DNA sequences encoding the same CDR3. This rearrangement joins TRDV2 to TRDJ1; 8 positions agree with TRDD3. Per the germline V gene, CDR1 is GEAIGNYY and CDR2 is EKD. The CDR3 has 15 residues. V dropped 2 bases and J dropped 2; count of bases not matched to a gene: 6. The CDR3 loop reads CACDILGDRTDKLIF. The CDR3 bases are TGTGCCTGTGACATTCTGGGGGACCGTACCGATAAACTCATCTTT.

This clone was observed a handful of times. The J gene is TRDJ1, the V gene TRDV1; TRDD3 aligns across 13 bases. The V and J ends lost 0 bases and 3 bases, in that order; junction bases with no gene match: 7. The CDR3 length is 18 residues. Germline assignment: CDR1 TSWWSYY and CDR2 QGS. The CDR3 reads CALGELTKTGGYADKLIF. CDR3 in DNA: TGTGCTCTTGGGGAACTTACCAAGACTGGGGGATACGCCGATAAACTCATCTTT.

Of note for this clone: This likely reflects a read error, since a far larger clone is one base away. Distinct nucleotide sequences in the sample also encode this CDR3. The chain recombines TRDV2 with TRDJ3; tentatively, D is TRDD3 (5 bases). V shed 1 base and J shed 4 bases, with 19 bases lying between them. CDR3 size: 19 residues. The germline V gene has CDR1 GEAIGNYY and CDR2 EKD. The DNA for the CDR3 is TGTGCCTGTGACACGGGGGGGCTACGGAGCTCTTGGGACACCCGACAGATGTTTTTC. It specifies CACDTGGLRSSWDTRQMFF.

Comments on this clone: This sequence is one base from a far larger clone and is likely a read error. The chain combines TRDV1 with TRDJ1; 12 bases line up with TRDD3. The J gene, not given by TCRdb, was assigned here from a germline match of the nucleotide sequence. From germline, CDR1 is TSWWSYY and CDR2 QGS. This CDR3 is built from 24 residues. J lost 2 bases, V lost 7 bases, and 32 bases had no gene match. CDR3: CALEGYLSSFTRTWGIRRTDKLIF. Here the CDR3 DNA reads TGTGCTCTTGAGGGCTATCTCTCTTCCTTTACGCGTACCTGGGGGATACGGAGGACCGATAAACTCATCTTT.

This clone has more than one count but fewer than ten. TCRdb shows a much larger clone's protein in place of this DNA's translation, and the two differ at residue 15, likely through a read error; the protein shown is translated from the DNA. The V call is TRDV2, the J call TRDJ3; TRDD3 agrees at 13 bases. This CDR3 has 20 residues. The germline V gene has CDR1 GEAIGNYY and CDR2 EKD. The CDR3 DNA sequence: TGTGCCTGTGACAAAGTACTGGGGGATACGCGCTCCTGGGACAACCGACAGATGTTTTTC. Protein product: CACDKVLGDTRSWDNRQMFF.

V and J are TRDV2 and TRDJ1; 13 nucleotides line up with TRDD3. This CDR3 contains 20 residues. V was pared by 5 bases and J by 2 bases, with 19 bases of the junction left unmatched. Germline V gene data show CDR1 as GEAIGNYY and CDR2 as EKD. The CDR3 protein is CACVSLDHTGGYARTDKLIF. For the CDR3, the DNA is TGTGCCTGTGTCTCTCTGGATCATACTGGGGGATACGCTAGGACCGATAAACTCATCTTT.

Within the sample, this clone is large (0.1 to 1%). The same CDR3 arises from other DNA sequences in this sample as well. The chain combines TRDV2 with TRDJ1; no firm D call. V lost 3 bases and J 0 bases, leaving 13 bases between the germline ends. CDR3 length: 15 amino acids. Germline assignment: CDR1 GEAIGNYY and CDR2 EKD. CDR3 DNA sequence: TGTGCCTGTGACGGCGTCGGTGCAAACACCGATAAACTCATCTTT. This codes for CACDGVGANTDKLIF.

This clone is judged medium-sized. This chain links TRDV2 with TRDJ1; 12 positions match TRDD3. The trim removed 3 bases at V and 2 bases at J, leaving 12 bases unmatched. The CDR3 is made up of 18 amino acids. Germline V lookup: CDR1 GEAIGNYY, CDR2 EKD. The CDR3: CACDSLLGDTNWTDKLIF. Here the CDR3 DNA reads TGTGCCTGTGACTCTTTACTGGGGGATACTAATTGGACCGATAAACTCATCTTT.

As to this clone: This likely reflects a read error, since a far larger clone is one base away. Other DNA sequences in this sample translate to the same CDR3. V is TRDV2 and J is TRDJ3; 8 bases map to TRDD3. V lost 2 bases, J lost 0 bases, and 8 bases stayed unmatched. CDR1 is GEAIGNYY and CDR2 is EKD in the germline V gene. This CDR3 region has 19 residues. The CDR3 DNA sequence: TGTGCCTGTGACAACCCACTGGGGGCAAACTCCTGGGACACCCGACAGATGTTTTTC. Translation: CACDNPLGANSWDTRQMFF.

This clone was recorded many times. V and J are TRAV38-2/DV8 and TRDJ1, with D tentatively TRDD3 (6 bases). V shed 3 bases and J shed 1 base, with 25 bases lying between them. The germline V gene encodes CDR1 TSESDYY and CDR2 QEAYKQQN. The CDR3 consists of 19 residues. CDR3 sequence reads: CAYRNFSRRVGAFTDKLIF. In DNA, the CDR3 is TGTGCTTATAGGAACTTTTCCCGAAGGGTGGGGGCCTTCACCGATAAACTCATCTTT.

At least ten counts were recorded for this clone. This chain joins TRDV3 and TRDJ1, with D perhaps assigned TRDD2 or TRDD3 (6 bases each). Looked up from germline, CDR1 is TVYSNPD and CDR2 is GDNSRS (reference sequence). V was cut by 4 bases and J by 5 bases, with 29 bases left in between. There are 17 residues in the CDR3. CDR3 amino acids: CASRGGSYVRYADKLIF. DNA for the CDR3: TGTGCCTCCCGGGGTGGGTCCTACGTCCGATACGCGGATAAACTCATCTTT. Full variable domain (rest looked up from reference TRDV3 and TRDJ1): CDKVTQSSPDQTVASGSEVVLLCTYDTVYSNPDLFWYRIRPDYSFQFVFYGDNSRSEGADFTQGRFSVKHILTQKAFHLVISPVRTEDSATYYCASRGGSYVRYADKLIFGKGTRVTVEP.

Remarks on this clone: A read error is the likely source, as a far larger clone sits one nucleotide away. V and J are TRDV3 and TRDJ2; TRDD2 aligns across 9 bases. CDR3 length: 21 amino acids. The germline V gene has CDR1 TVYSNPD and CDR2 GDNSRS (reference sequence). J was trimmed by 1 base and V by 0 bases; bases with no gene match: 21. The CDR3: CAFSLPTSLRGIPFLTAQLFF. The CDR3 DNA reads TGTGCCTTTAGCCTTCCTACGTCTCTCAGGGGGATTCCTTTTTTGACAGCACAACTCTTCTTT.